These 5 T cell receptor beta chains were sequenced from one sample in a study of blood T cell repertoires in COVID-19. Produced via immunoSEQ multiplex PCR; TCRdb's table is partial and in-frame only. The table records more than 250,000 clones, around nine tenths of them present only once. Sequencing was done on a sample of PBMCs or T cells enriched from blood (not recorded which). The source of these receptors is a woman under 30 who had recovered from COVID-19.

The chain couples TRBV11-2 to TRBJ2-2; the D is unclear. The germline V gene encodes CDR1 SGHAT and CDR2 FQNNGV. The CDR3 runs to 15 residues. V lost 5 bases to trimming and J lost 2 bases, with 12 bases between them. The CDR3 DNA reads TGTGCCAGCAGCCTAATCCGTGTTAACACCGGGGAGCTGTTTTTT. It codes for CASSLIRVNTGELFF.

The chain is built from TRBV10-2 and TRBJ2-5; 9 positions match TRBD2. This CDR3 contains 14 residues. Trimming took 1 base from V and 5 from J; bases not matched to a gene: 2. The V gene's germline CDR1 is WSHSY and CDR2 SAAADI. The CDR3 DNA reads TGCGCCAGCAGTGAGTGGCGGGGGGGCGAGACCCAGTACTTC. Its translation is CASSEWRGGETQYF.

The J gene is TRBJ1-1, the V gene TRBV27; tentative D call: TRBD1 (5 bases). The germline V and J ends were trimmed by 6 bases and 4 bases, with 15 bases remaining between them. CDR3 length: 14 amino acids. Germline CDR1 reads MNHEY; CDR2 reads SMNVEV (reference sequence). CDR3 residues: CASRSPGRPTEAFF. The CDR3 DNA is TGTGCCAGCAGATCCCCAGGGCGCCCCACTGAAGCTTTCTTT.

The V call is TRBV30, the J call TRBJ1-1; D gene ambiguous. Germline V gene data show CDR1 as GTSNPN and CDR2 as SVGIG (reference sequence). V gave up 1 base and J gave up 6 bases, with 12 bases separating them. The CDR3 is made up of 13 amino acids. Here the CDR3 DNA reads TGTGCCTGGAGTGGGGGAGGAGTGGCTGAAGCTTTCTTT. Its translation: CAWSGGGVAEAFF. The complete variable domain, with remaining parts taken from reference TRBV30 and TRBJ1-1, reads SQTIHQWPATLVQPVGSPLSLECTVEGTSNPNLYWYRQAAGRGLQLLFYSVGIGQISSEVPQNLSASRPQDRQFILSSKKLLLSDSGFYLCAWSGGGVAEAFFGQGTRLTVV.

CDR3 protein: CATSRTGTGYQPQHF. In DNA form, the CDR3 reads TGTGCCACCAGCAGAACCGGGACAGGGTACCAGCCCCAGCATTTT. This chain joins TRBV15 and TRBJ1-5; 9 bases map to TRBD1. CDR1 LNHNV and CDR2 YYDKDF come from the germline V gene (reference sequence). V was clipped by 2 bases and J by 7 bases; unmatched bases: 6. CDR3 length equals 15 residues.